This TCR beta chain was sequenced in a study of Tregs in tolerant kidney transplant recipients. Study at large: After around 6 days with irradiated graft donor PBMCs, CFSE-labeled recipient PBMCs were FACS-sorted.

The table came from immunoSEQ multiplex PCR; TCRdb's copy has only in-frame clones and leaves some out. Among 6,500 to 10,000 clones listed, around half were seen once. A remark on this clone: No antigen is known for it.

Germline V lookup: CDR1 SGHNT, CDR2 YENEEA. Deletions cut 5 bases from V and 0 bases from J, with 17 bases between. The length of the CDR3 is 16 residues. Material for sequencing was CD4+ T cells from blood cultured with allogeneic cells. The TCR comes from a human donor in good health. The J gene is TRBJ2-7, the V gene TRBV11-3; D is perhaps TRBD1 (7 bases). The CDR3 coding sequence is TGTGCCAGCAGCCCGTCTGGCAGGGGGGCCTCCTACGAGCAGTACTTC. Translation: CASSPSGRGASYEQYF.